Shown below are 21 T cell receptor beta chains from a single sample sequenced in a study of T cells in Graves' hyperthyroidism and ophthalmopathy (dated by TCRdb to between 2019 and 2020). Libraries were constructed by multiplex PCR. The sequencer was an Illumina HiSeq 2000. Amplification of TCR beta CDR3 regions was carried out from RNA transcripts. For the first round of RT-PCR on the TCR CDR3, the HTBI primer set was used together with the Qiagen OneStep RT-PCR kit. TCRdb redid the processing of the public reads, applying fastp at Q25 and MiXCR, and retained in-frame beta chains. Each CDR3 protein gets just one entry, which takes the most common genes and DNA from the rows behind it. In this sample the table shows 400,000 to 600,000 distinct CDR3 sequences, around 16% of which occur a single time. The ten largest make up approximately 32% of the sample. Sequencing was performed on blood. These receptors were taken from a young woman with Graves' ophthalmopathy.

This clonotype has just a few counts. CDR3 in DNA: TGTGCCAGCAGTATAACAGGAGGCCATGAGCAGTTCTTC. It specifies CASSITGGHEQFF. This rearrangement joins TRBV5-6 to TRBJ2-1; D possibly matches TRBD1 or TRBD2 (5 bases each). This CDR3 is 13 amino acids long. The ends were cut back, 5 bases at V and 8 bases at J, with 14 bases in the middle. Germline loops: CDR1 SGHDT, CDR2 YYEEEE. The full variable domain, in which reference TRBV5-6 and TRBJ2-1 provide the parts outside the CDR3, is DAGVTQSPTHLIKTRGQQVTLRCSPKSGHDTVSWYQQALGQGPQFIFQYYEEEERQRGNFPDRFSGHQFPNYSSELNVNALLLGDSALYLCASSITGGHEQFFGPGTRLTVL.

This clonotype occurred many times. In nucleotides, the CDR3 is TGTGCTAGTGTCCAAAGGGGGAATCACTACGAGCAGTACTTC. It specifies CASVQRGNHYEQYF. This chain uses TRBV12-5 with TRBJ2-7; possible D gene TRBD1, 6 bases. Germline CDR1 LGHNT, CDR2 FRNRAP. Trimming took off 7 bases at V and 3 bases at J, with 16 bases between the two ends. The CDR3 extends over 14 amino acids.

This clonotype was counted at least ten times. V is TRBV18 and J is TRBJ2-7, with D tentatively TRBD2 (6 bases). The germline V and J ends were trimmed by 0 bases and 5 bases, with 11 bases remaining between them. Germline assignment: CDR1 KGHSH and CDR2 LQKENI. This CDR3 comprises 14 residues. CDR3 region: CASSPPSGGHEQYF. The CDR3 coding sequence is TGTGCCAGCTCACCACCGTCCGGGGGTCACGAGCAGTACTTC.

This clonotype has ten or more counts. V is TRBV12-3 or TRBV12-4 and J is TRBJ1-5; D remains ambiguous. Trimming cost V 5 bases and J 6 bases, with 17 bases left between them. The CDR3 contains 15 residues. This CDR3 is CASSGDPTWAQPQHF. The CDR3 coding sequence is TGTGCCAGCAGTGGTGACCCTACGTGGGCTCAGCCCCAGCATTTT.

The CDR3, as DNA: TGTGCCAGCAGTGAAGACCAGGGCTCCGGGGAGCTGTTTTTT. This gives the protein CASSEDQGSGELFF. This chain links TRBV6-1 with TRBJ2-2; tentatively, D is TRBD1 (5 bases). Looked up from germline, CDR1 is MNHNS and CDR2 is SASEGT. This CDR3 comprises 14 residues. Trimming took off 1 base at V and 6 bases at J, with 9 bases between the two ends.

Ten or more counts support this clonotype. The chain combines TRBV7-8 with TRBJ2-1, with D possibly called TRBD1 or TRBD2 (5 bases each). Germline loops: CDR1 SGHVS, CDR2 FQNEAQ. V was clipped by 3 bases and J by 8 bases, with 20 bases between them. This CDR3 region has 16 residues. CDR3 in DNA: TGTGCCAGCAGCTTGTGGGACCCTAATCCCCATGATGAGCAGTTCTTC. Translating it yields CASSLWDPNPHDEQFF.

This clonotype was recorded a few times. The CDR3 sequence: CASSPWDRDTGELFF. The CDR3 DNA reads as TGCGCCAGCAGCCCCTGGGACAGAGACACCGGGGAGCTGTTTTTT. The chain couples TRBV4-3 to TRBJ2-2; 7 nucleotides line up with TRBD1. This CDR3 contains 15 residues. The V segment lost 4 bases and the J segment 3 bases; nucleotides outside the gene matches: 5. Germline CDR1 LGHNA, CDR2 YSLEER.

The rearrangement links TRBV28 to TRBJ1-1; possibly TRBD1 for D (5 bases). The germline V gene encodes CDR1 MDHEN and CDR2 SYDVKM. V was clipped by 5 bases and J by 5 bases, with 15 bases between them. This CDR3 spans 14 amino acids. DNA for the CDR3: TGTGCCAGCAGTGTGGGGGGTAGTAAGACTGAAGCTTTCTTT. Amino acids: CASSVGGSKTEAFF.

In this sample, this clonotype turned up once. Just one base apart from a much larger clone, this may be a read error. The J gene is TRBJ2-1, the V gene TRBV6-4, with 9 nucleotides matching TRBD2. The CDR3 runs 15 residues. Germline assignment: CDR1 MRHNA and CDR2 SNTAGT. CDR3 loop: CARSGVAGDVNEQFF. The CDR3 region has the DNA TGTGCCCGCAGTGGGGTAGCGGGAGACGTAAATGAGCAGTTCTTC.

This clonotype was recorded at least ten times. This chain links TRBV7-8 with TRBJ2-1; a weak D match, TRBD2 (5 bases). Germline assignment: CDR1 SGHVS and CDR2 FQNEAQ. The V and J ends lost 1 base and 0 bases respectively, with 10 bases between them. This CDR3 has 16 residues. In nucleotides, the CDR3 is TGTGCCAGCAGCTTAGAAGCGGTAAGCTCCTACAATGAGCAGTTCTTC. This codes for CASSLEAVSSYNEQFF. Together with reference TRBV7-8 and TRBJ2-1, the CDR3 gives the full variable domain: GAGVSQSPRYKVAKRGQDVALRCDPISGHVSLFWYQQALGQGPEFLTYFQNEAQLDKSGLPSDRFFAERPEGSVSTLKIQRTQQEDSAVYLCASSLEAVSSYNEQFFGPGTRLTVL.

The chain employs TRBV24-1 and TRBJ2-3, with 7 nucleotides matching TRBD2. CDR3 size: 15 residues. Trimming cost V 4 bases and J 3 bases; bases outside gene matches: 6. Germline assignment: CDR1 KGHDR and CDR2 SFDVKD. CDR3 nucleotides: TGTGCCACCAGTGAAGGAGGCGGGAGAACAGATACGCAGTATTTT. It specifies CATSEGGGRTDTQYF.

This clonotype showed up just a few times. This may arise from a read error, as a much more abundant clone is one base away. J is TRBJ1-2 and V is TRBV30; 8 nucleotides align to TRBD1. The germline gives CDR1 GTSNPN, CDR2 SVGIG (reference sequence). This CDR3 comprises 13 residues. The CDR3 loop reads CTWSVGQGDGYTF. The CDR3 DNA sequence: TGTACCTGGAGTGTAGGACAGGGCGATGGCTACACCTTC.

The chain is built from TRBV7-6 and TRBJ1-5, with D hard to call. Germline V CDR1 and CDR2: SGHVS, FNYEAQ. V lost 1 base and J lost 5, with 6 bases in between. This CDR3 has 13 amino acids. CDR3 bases: TGTGCCAGCAGCTTAGACATCGATCAGCCCCAGCATTTT. Encoded protein: CASSLDIDQPQHF.

The chain joins TRBV10-1 to TRBJ1-2, with D unclear. This CDR3 spans 13 amino acids. Germline CDR1 reads WNHNN; CDR2 reads SYGVQD (reference sequence). V lost 4 bases to trimming and J lost 4 bases, with 10 bases between them. For the CDR3, the DNA is TGCGCCAGCAGTGTCAACAGACTCTATGGCTACACCTTC. Amino acids: CASSVNRLYGYTF.

There are many counts of this clonotype. The CDR3 sequence: CSAKGLAGENEQFF. The CDR3 coding sequence is TGCAGTGCTAAGGGACTAGCGGGGGAAAATGAGCAGTTCTTC. This sequence joins TRBV20-1 and TRBJ2-1; 14 nucleotides line up with TRBD2. The CDR3 contains 14 residues. CDR1 and CDR2 from the germline V gene are DFQATT and SNEGSKA (reference sequence). The V gene end was trimmed by 4 bases and the J gene end by 7 bases; junction bases not matched to a gene: 3.

This clonotype was picked up many times. This chain joins TRBV15 and TRBJ1-6; perhaps TRBD1 as D (5 bases). This CDR3 comprises 17 residues. Looked up from germline, CDR1 is LNHNV and CDR2 is YYDKDF (reference sequence). V shed 1 base and J shed 7 bases, with 17 bases lying between them. The CDR3 sequence is CATSRGPARASNSPLHF. The CDR3 coding sequence is TGTGCCACCAGCAGAGGTCCGGCCAGGGCGTCGAATTCACCCCTCCACTTT.

Many counts were recorded for this clonotype. This chain links TRBV7-2 with TRBJ2-7; TRBD2 is a possible D gene (5 bases). This CDR3 contains 14 residues. V was cut by 5 bases and J by 2 bases, with 13 bases left in between. CDR1 is SGHTA and CDR2 is FQGNSA in the germline V gene. DNA of the CDR3: TGTGCCAGCAGCCGATCCAGCGGTACCTACGAGCAGTACTTC. Its translation is CASSRSSGTYEQYF.

The gene calls are TRBV28 and TRBJ2-7; the match to TRBD2 covers 11 bases. V shed 2 bases, J shed 4 bases, and the junction held 10 bases outside the gene matches. The CDR3 totals 17 residues. Germline V CDR1 and CDR2: MDHEN, SYDVKM. DNA of the CDR3: TGTGCCAGCAGTTTACTGGTGGCTAGCGGGAGGCGGTACGAGCAGTACTTC. Its translation: CASSLLVASGRRYEQYF.

This clonotype was found many times. The genes are TRBV28 and TRBJ2-1, with D uncertain. CDR1 and CDR2 (germline): MDHEN, SYDVKM. The V gene lost 9 bases and the J gene lost 2 bases, with 14 bases spanning the gap. This CDR3 is 14 amino acids long. In DNA form, the CDR3 reads TGTGCCAGTTATGGAAGCGTAGCCTACAATGAGCAGTTCTTC. It encodes CASYGSVAYNEQFF.

This chain uses TRBV14 with TRBJ2-3; D is uncertain. The V end lost 0 bases, the J end lost 6 bases, and 19 bases lay between the germline ends. This CDR3 has 17 residues. Germline loops: CDR1 SGHDN, CDR2 FVKESK. CDR3 sequence: CASSQDLVNLKVDTQYF. DNA for the CDR3: TGTGCCAGCAGCCAAGATCTCGTGAATCTAAAGGTGGATACGCAGTATTTT.

This rearrangement joins TRBV12-3 or TRBV12-4 to TRBJ2-7; no clear D gene. CDR3 length: 16 residues. The ends were cut back, 6 bases at V and 4 bases at J, with 22 bases in the middle. The CDR3 here is CASSRKGSAMGYEQYF. The CDR3 nucleotides read TGTGCCAGCAGCCGAAAAGGCTCAGCGATGGGGTACGAGCAGTACTTC.